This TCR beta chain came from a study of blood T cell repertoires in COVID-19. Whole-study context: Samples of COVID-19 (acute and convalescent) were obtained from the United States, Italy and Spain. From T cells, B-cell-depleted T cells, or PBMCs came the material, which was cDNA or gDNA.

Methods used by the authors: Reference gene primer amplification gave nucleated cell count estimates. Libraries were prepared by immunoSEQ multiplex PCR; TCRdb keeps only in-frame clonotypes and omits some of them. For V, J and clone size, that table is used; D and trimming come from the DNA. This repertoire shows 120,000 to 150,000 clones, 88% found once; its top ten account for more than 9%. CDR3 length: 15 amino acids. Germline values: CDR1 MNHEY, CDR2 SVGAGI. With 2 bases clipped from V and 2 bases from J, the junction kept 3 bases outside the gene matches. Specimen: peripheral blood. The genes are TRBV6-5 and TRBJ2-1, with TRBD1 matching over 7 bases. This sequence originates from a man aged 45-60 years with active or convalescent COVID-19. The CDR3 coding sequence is TGTGCCAGCAGTTACAAGGGGACAGCCTACAATGAGCAGTTCTTC. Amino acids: CASSYKGTAYNEQFF.